This T cell receptor beta chain was found in a study of molecular identifiers for immune sequencing clone quantification. Worth noting for this clonotype: Its antigen is still unknown.

Previously described methods and listed TCR primers were employed for the bulk TCR libraries. TCRdb reprocessed the PCR reads via MiXCR and lists one record per CDR3 protein. This repertoire shows roughly 630,000 distinct CDR3 sequences, over 25% found once; its top ten account for 0.75% to 0.8%. From germline, CDR1 is GTSNPN and CDR2 SVGIG (reference sequence). The V and J ends lost 7 bases and 8 bases respectively, with 20 bases between them. The CDR3 covers 13 residues. Study-wide findings and caveats: Barcode sharing among identical TCR molecules could make large clones appear smaller. Over 98% of effector molecules, yet under 1% of naive-cell molecules, were held by clones above 20 RNA copies.

Each library that profiled naive CD8 cells came from approximately 20,000 to 1,000,000 sorted cells with 10%, 30% or 50% RNA. This clonotype was sampled from a human donor in good health. Some libraries in this study had Jurkat cell RNA spiked in. This chain uses TRBV30 with TRBJ1-2; D possibly corresponds to TRBD1 (6 bases). The sequenced sample consisted of naive CD8+ T cells from blood, with Jurkat cell RNA spiked in. The subset denotes: FACS-sorted CD8+CD4-CCR7+CD45RA+ naive T cells. The CDR3 DNA reads TGTGCCTCGAGGTACACAGGGAATTGGGGCTACACCTTC. Translation gives CASRYTGNWGYTF.